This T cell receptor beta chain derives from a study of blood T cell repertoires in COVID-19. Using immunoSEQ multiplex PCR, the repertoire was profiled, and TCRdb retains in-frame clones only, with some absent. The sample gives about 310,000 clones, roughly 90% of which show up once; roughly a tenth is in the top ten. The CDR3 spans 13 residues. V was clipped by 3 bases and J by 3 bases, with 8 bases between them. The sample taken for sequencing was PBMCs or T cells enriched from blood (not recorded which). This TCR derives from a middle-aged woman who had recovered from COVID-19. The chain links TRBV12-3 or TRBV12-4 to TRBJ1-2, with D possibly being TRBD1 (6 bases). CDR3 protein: CASSFGQHYGYTF. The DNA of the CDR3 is TGTGCCAGCAGTTTCGGACAGCACTATGGCTACACCTTC.